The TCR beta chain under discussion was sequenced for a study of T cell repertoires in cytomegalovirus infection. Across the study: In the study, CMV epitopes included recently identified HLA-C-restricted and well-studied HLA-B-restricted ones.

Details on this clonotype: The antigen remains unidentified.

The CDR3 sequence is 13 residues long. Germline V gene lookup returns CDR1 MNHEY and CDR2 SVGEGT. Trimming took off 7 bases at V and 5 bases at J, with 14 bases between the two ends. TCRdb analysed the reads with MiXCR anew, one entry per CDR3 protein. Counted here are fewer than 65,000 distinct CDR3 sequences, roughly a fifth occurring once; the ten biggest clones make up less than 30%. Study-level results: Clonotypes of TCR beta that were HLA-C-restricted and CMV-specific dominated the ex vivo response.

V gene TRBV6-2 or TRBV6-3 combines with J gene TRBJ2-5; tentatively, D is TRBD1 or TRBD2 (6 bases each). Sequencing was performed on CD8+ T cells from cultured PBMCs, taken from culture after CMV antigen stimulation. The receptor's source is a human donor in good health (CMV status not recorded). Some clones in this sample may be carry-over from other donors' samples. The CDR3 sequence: CASISGARETQYF. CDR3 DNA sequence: TGTGCCAGCATATCGGGGGCACGGGAGACCCAGTACTTC.